The rows below give T cell receptor beta chains drawn from one sample of a study of spatial heterogeneity in lung cancer. TCRdb reprocessed the 5' RACE reads with MiXCR, giving one entry per CDR3 protein. In the table there are 10,000 to 11,000 distinct CDR3 sequences, roughly 8% of which are singletons. The starting material was lung tumor tissue, obtained at surgery. These receptors originate from a female donor with early-stage non-small cell lung cancer. The CDR3 runs from the conserved cysteine through the conserved F or W. A D gene is named only where the DNA matches it firmly. Clone sizes are given selectively: once, few, many, or a class where the clone is expanded.

CDR3 length	V gene	J gene	D gene	clone size	CDR3 protein	CDR3 DNA
14	TRBV6-2/TRBV6-3	TRBJ1-1	NA	medium-sized	CASTNPGIGTEAFF	TGTGCCAGCACCAACCCCGGCATAGGGACTGAAGCTTTCTTT
14	TRBV27	TRBJ2-3	NA	many	CASSLEPKVDTQYF	TGTGCCAGCAGTTTGGAGCCTAAAGTAGATACGCAGTATTTT
13	TRBV7-8	TRBJ2-7	TRBD1	many	CASSEGQAYEQYF	TGTGCCAGCAGTGAGGGACAGGCCTACGAGCAGTACTTC
16	TRBV29-1	TRBJ1-1	NA	many	CSTSPSGGARNTEAFF	TGCAGCACCAGCCCCTCCGGGGGGGCGAGGAACACTGAAGCTTTCTTT
16	TRBV27	TRBJ2-7	TRBD1	medium-sized	CASSSRGQGIFYEQYF	TGTGCCAGCAGTAGCCGGGGACAGGGGATATTCTACGAGCAGTACTTC
12	TRBV21-1	TRBJ2-7	NA	many	CASSKRQGEQYF	TGTGCCAGCAGCAAAAGGCAGGGCGAGCAGTACTTC
20	TRBV13	TRBJ2-3	TRBD2	NA	CASSLGLPLAGAASPDTQYF	TGTGCCAGCAGCTTAGGCCTTCCGCTAGCGGGGGCTGCCTCCCCAGATACGCAGTATTTT
18	TRBV24-1	TRBJ1-5	TRBD1	medium-sized	CATSDTKDRATSNQPQHF	TGTGCCACCAGTGATACGAAGGACAGGGCCACTAGCAATCAGCCCCAGCATTTT
14	TRBV20-1	TRBJ2-7	NA	medium-sized	CSASYRTTLYEQYF	TGCAGTGCTAGTTACAGAACGACGCTCTACGAGCAGTACTTC
13	TRBV11-3	TRBJ2-1	NA	many	CASSERSGNEQFF	TGTGCCAGCAGCGAGAGGTCCGGCAATGAGCAGTTCTTC
14	TRBV10-3	TRBJ1-5	NA	many	CAISVGIPNQPQHF	TGTGCCATCAGCGTCGGGATACCCAATCAGCCCCAGCATTTT
16	TRBV7-8	TRBJ2-2	NA	medium-sized	CASSLRTGLNTGELFF	TGTGCCAGCAGCTTACGAACAGGATTAAACACCGGGGAGCTGTTTTTT
15	TRBV11-1	TRBJ2-5	NA	many	CASSLGQGVRETQYF	TGTGCCAGCAGCTTGGGCCAGGGCGTGAGAGAGACCCAGTACTTC
15	TRBV4-3	TRBJ1-2	NA	NA	CASSQVVGANYGYTF	TGCGCCAGCAGCCAAGTCGTTGGGGCTAACTATGGCTACACCTTC
12	TRBV20-1	TRBJ1-4	TRBD1	few	CSATRDSEKLFF	TGCAGTGCTACCCGGGACAGTGAAAAACTGTTTTTT
13	TRBV27	TRBJ1-6	NA	NA	CASSFLGGAPLHF	TGTGCCAGCAGTTTTCTCGGTGGAGCACCCCTCCACTTT
15	TRBV19	TRBJ1-4	TRBD1	many	CASSAQTGGSEKLFF	TGTGCCAGTAGTGCCCAGACAGGGGGAAGTGAAAAACTGTTTTTT
13	TRBV7-8	TRBJ2-7	NA	NA	CASSLDGFYEQYF	TGTGCCAGCAGCTTAGACGGGTTCTACGAGCAGTACTTC
15	TRBV7-3	TRBJ2-7	NA	many	CASSPSGPSAREQYF	TGTGCCAGCAGCCCATCCGGGCCGTCCGCTCGCGAGCAGTACTTC
15	TRBV5-1	TRBJ2-2	NA	many	CASSGGTQWTGELFF	TGCGCCAGCAGCGGCGGGACCCAATGGACCGGGGAGCTGTTTTTT
17	TRBV4-1	TRBJ1-1	TRBD1	many	CASSHPGQGAGNTEAFF	TGCGCCAGCAGCCACCCGGGACAGGGGGCCGGGAACACTGAAGCTTTCTTT
15	TRBV5-1	TRBJ1-3	NA	NA	CASSLEPTSGNTIYF	TGCGCCAGCAGCTTGGAGCCAACCTCTGGAAACACCATATATTTT
14	TRBV20-1	TRBJ1-2	TRBD1	medium-sized	CSAKITDRDYGYTF	TGCAGTGCTAAAATTACGGACAGGGACTATGGCTACACCTTC
14	TRBV3-1	TRBJ2-7	TRBD2	many	CASSQVSSGGQQYF	TGTGCCAGCAGCCAAGTATCTAGCGGGGGCCAGCAGTACTTC
15	TRBV4-3	TRBJ2-7	NA	NA	CASSQEGWARDEQYF	TGCGCCAGCAGCCAAGAAGGGTGGGCCAGGGACGAGCAGTACTTC
13	TRBV11-3	TRBJ1-3	TRBD1	NA	CASSSGQGDTIYF	TGTGCCAGCAGCTCGGGACAGGGAGACACCATATATTTT
14	TRBV4-1	TRBJ1-2	NA	medium-sized	CASSQDDRLYGYTF	TGCGCCAGCAGCCAAGACGACAGGCTCTATGGCTACACCTTC
13	TRBV6-1	TRBJ1-2	NA	many	CASIQGPLYGYTF	TGTGCCAGCATACAGGGACCCCTCTATGGCTACACCTTC
14	TRBV3-1	TRBJ1-2	NA	medium-sized	CASSRQGGIYGYTF	TGTGCCAGCAGCCGGCAAGGGGGTATCTATGGCTACACCTTC
20	TRBV3-1	TRBJ2-5	TRBD2	many	CASSPGVQRGGLQRVETQYF	TGTGCCAGCAGCCCAGGGGTTCAGCGGGGGGGCCTCCAGAGAGTGGAGACCCAGTACTTC
14	TRBV6-5	TRBJ1-1	NA	many	CASSRGRFGTEAFF	TGTGCCAGCAGCCGAGGACGGTTCGGCACTGAAGCTTTCTTT
15	TRBV6-6	TRBJ2-2	TRBD2	many	CASKELAVNTGELFF	TGTGCCAGCAAGGAACTAGCGGTCAACACCGGGGAGCTGTTTTTT
11	TRBV2	TRBJ2-1	NA	many	CASTVYDEQFF	TGTGCCAGCACGGTATACGATGAGCAGTTCTTC
13	TRBV2	TRBJ1-1	NA	many	CASSEALGTEAFF	TGTGCCAGCAGTGAAGCGCTTGGCACTGAAGCTTTCTTT
12	TRBV10-3	TRBJ2-5	NA	NA	CAIKDSASTQYF	TGTGCCATCAAAGACTCGGCGTCGACCCAGTACTTC
17	TRBV10-3	TRBJ2-7	NA	NA	CAISESGILDSKYEQYF	TGTGCCATCAGTGAGTCTGGGATCTTGGACAGTAAGTACGAGCAGTACTTC
15	TRBV28	TRBJ1-2	TRBD1	many	CASSSPRKGADGYTF	TGTGCCAGCAGTTCCCCTCGAAAGGGGGCGGATGGCTACACCTTC
15	TRBV5-4	TRBJ1-6	TRBD1	many	CASSLDRGINSPLHF	TGTGCCAGCAGCTTGGACAGGGGGATAAATTCACCCCTCCACTTT
15	TRBV23-1	TRBJ2-7	TRBD2	NA	CASSQLAGAYYEQYF	TGCGCCAGCAGTCAACTAGCGGGGGCCTACTACGAGCAGTACTTC
16	TRBV3-1	TRBJ2-2	TRBD1	many	CASSQRTGGNTGELFF	TGTGCCAGCAGCCAGCGGACAGGGGGCAACACCGGGGAGCTGTTTTTT
15	TRBV7-8	TRBJ2-3	TRBD2	many	CASSQGLAGADTQYF	TGTGCCAGCAGCCAGGGACTAGCGGGGGCCGATACGCAGTATTTT
15	TRBV7-3	TRBJ2-7	TRBD1	many	CASSRSGTGSYEQYF	TGTGCCAGCAGCCGTTCCGGGACAGGCTCCTACGAGCAGTACTTC
17	TRBV5-6	TRBJ1-5	NA	many	CASSLSGKSSGNQPQHF	TGTGCCAGCAGCTTGTCCGGGAAGTCGAGCGGCAATCAGCCCCAGCATTTT
14	TRBV5-4	TRBJ2-1	TRBD2	NA	CASSSVAGYNEQFF	TGTGCCAGCAGTTCAGTAGCGGGGTACAATGAGCAGTTCTTC
12	TRBV5-1	TRBJ2-7	NA	many	CASSLSGYEQYF	TGCGCCAGCAGCCTTAGCGGCTACGAGCAGTACTTC